The rows below give T cell receptor beta chains drawn from one sample of a study of CD8+ T cells in alopecia areata. Assay used: immunoSEQ multiplex PCR; TCRdb lists only in-frame clones, some missing. The sample lists 150,000 to 200,000 clones, less than 65% occurring once. This specimen was CD4+ T cells sorted from blood, taken at week 24, from a patient treated with tofacitinib. The receptor set was obtained from a human donor with alopecia areata. CDR3s include the opening cysteine and the closing phenylalanine or tryptophan. Each record gives: D gene, J gene, clone size, V gene, CDR3 DNA, CDR3 protein. The D gene is left open where the match is weak. Only part of the rows carry a size: once, few, many, or a class if the clone is expanded.

TRBD1	TRBJ1-1	.	TRBV5-1	TGCGCCAGCAGCTTGGGGGACAGGGCCACTGAAGCTTTCTTT	CASSLGDRATEAFF
TRBD2	TRBJ2-7	.	TRBV5-4	TGTGCCAGCAGCTCTCTAGCGGGGTCCTACGAGCAGTACTTC	CASSSLAGSYEQYF
.	TRBJ1-5	few	TRBV19	TGTGCCAGTAGTAAAGTGGGAAATCAGCCCCAGCATTTT	CASSKVGNQPQHF
.	TRBJ2-1	.	TRBV29-1	TGCAGCGTTGAGGGTCTATACAATGAGCAGTTCTTC	CSVEGLYNEQFF
TRBD1	TRBJ1-1	.	TRBV30	TGTGCCTGGGGAGACAGGGGTACTGAAGCTTTCTTT	CAWGDRGTEAFF
.	TRBJ1-1	few	TRBV10-2	TGCGCCAGCAGTGAGGGTTCGGGCACTGAAGCTTTCTTT	CASSEGSGTEAFF
.	TRBJ2-7	.	TRBV25-1	TGTGCCAGCAGTCGGGACTTGCACGAGCAGTACTTC	CASSRDLHEQYF
.	TRBJ1-1	.	TRBV29-1	TGCAGCGGCGGCCCGGGGACGGGGGGGACTGAAGCTTTCTTT	CSGGPGTGGTEAFF
TRBD2	TRBJ2-3	few	TRBV29-1	TGCAGCGTTGAAGGGAGCGGGGGGTCGAGTACGCAGTATTTT	CSVEGSGGSSTQYF
.	TRBJ1-2	few	TRBV27	TGTGCCAGCCGTCGATCGGGGGCCTTAATGGACTATGGCTACACCTTC	CASRRSGALMDYGYTF
.	TRBJ2-7	.	TRBV7-2	TGTGCCAGCACCAAATACCGGGACTCCTACGAGCAGTACTTC	CASTKYRDSYEQYF
.	TRBJ1-2	.	TRBV30	TGTGCCTGGGGACCGGGACGTACATATGGCTACACCTTC	CAWGPGRTYGYTF
.	TRBJ1-2	once	TRBV15	TGTGCCACCAGCAGAGATCCCCAGGGTAGCTATGGCTACACCTTC	CATSRDPQGSYGYTF
TRBD1	TRBJ2-3	.	TRBV11-2	TGTGCCAGCTCCCGACAGGGAGTGAGGACAGATACGCAGTATTTT	CASSRQGVRTDTQYF
.	TRBJ2-4	.	TRBV29-1	TGCAGCGTTGGGGGGGCCTTAGCCAAAAACATTCAGTACTTC	CSVGGALAKNIQYF
.	TRBJ2-4	.	TRBV29-1	TGCAGCGTTGCACAGTCTAATCTAGCCAAAAACATTCAGTACTTC	CSVAQSNLAKNIQYF
.	TRBJ1-1	.	TRBV6-5	TGTGCCAGCCAGTTGGGGGGCGGGAACACTGAAGCTTTCTTT	CASQLGGGNTEAFF
TRBD1	TRBJ1-1	.	TRBV9	TGTGCCAGCAGCGTAGGCCTAGGGGGCGTGTACACTGAAGCTTTCTTT	CASSVGLGGVYTEAFF
TRBD1	TRBJ2-6	.	TRBV5-1	TGCGCCAGCAGCTTGGCTAGTACAGGGGGCCTATCTGGGGCCAACGTCCTGACTTTC	CASSLASTGGLSGANVLTF
TRBD2	TRBJ2-2	.	TRBV6-1	TGTGCCAGCAGTCCTAGCGGGGGGGCAAGCGGGGAGCTGTTTTTT	CASSPSGGASGELFF
.	TRBJ2-3	.	TRBV4-1	TGCGCCAGCAGCCAAGTTGGAGGCCCCACGGATACGCAGTATTTT	CASSQVGGPTDTQYF
.	TRBJ1-2	.	TRBV2	TGTGCCAGCAGTGAATGGGGGAAAAGTGGCTACACCTTC	CASSEWGKSGYTF
.	TRBJ1-5	.	TRBV15	TGTGCCACCAGCAGAGTTTGGGGTAATCAGCCCCAGCATTTT	CATSRVWGNQPQHF
.	TRBJ2-3	.	TRBV6-5	TGTGCCAGCAGTAGAACAGGGACGGACACAGATACGCAGTATTTT	CASSRTGTDTDTQYF